The 29 T cell receptor beta chains reported below all come from one sample, sequenced in a study of technical replicates of blood from several donors. Data came from immunoSEQ multiplex PCR; TCRdb stores just in-frame clones and leaves some out. The sample holds about 80,000 clones, roughly 97% seen once. The sequenced sample consisted of T cells isolated from PBMCs. The origin of the receptors is a human donor in good health.

The V call is TRBV19, the J call TRBJ2-2, with a possible D match to TRBD1 (6 bases). V was shortened by 4 bases and J by 1 base, with 19 bases between the two germline ends. CDR3 length equals 18 residues. From germline, CDR1 is LNHDA and CDR2 SQIVND (reference sequence). CDR3 loop: CASSTEIGTPVNTGELFF. Written as DNA, the CDR3 is TGTGCCAGTAGTACCGAGATAGGGACACCTGTGAACACCGGGGAGCTGTTTTTT.

The chain recombines TRBV6-5 with TRBJ2-5; TRBD1 is a possible D gene (5 bases). V was trimmed by 7 bases and J by 1 base, leaving 7 bases between them. CDR1 MNHEY and CDR2 SVGAGI come from the germline V gene. This CDR3 has 12 amino acids. CDR3 in amino acids: CASNTGQETQYF. CDR3 DNA sequence: TGTGCCAGCAACACAGGCCAAGAGACCCAGTACTTC.

The gene calls are TRBV7-6 and TRBJ2-3; 9 nucleotides align to TRBD2. This CDR3 contains 18 residues. The V gene end was trimmed by 1 base and the J gene end by 2 bases; junction bases not matched to a gene: 10. Germline lookup yields CDR1 SGHVS and CDR2 FNYEAQ. This chain's CDR3 is CASSLEPVQREVTDTQYF. In nucleotides, the CDR3 is TGTGCCAGCAGCTTAGAACCAGTTCAGCGGGAGGTCACAGATACGCAGTATTTT. Combining the CDR3 with reference TRBV7-6 and TRBJ2-3 gives the whole variable domain GAGVSQSPRYKVTKRGQDVALRCDPISGHVSLYWYRQALGQGPEFLTYFNYEAQQDKSGLPNDRFSAERPEGSISTLTIQRTEQRDSAMYRCASSLEPVQREVTDTQYFGPGTRLTVL.

The chain combines TRBV9 with TRBJ1-2; no definite D call. CDR1 and CDR2 (germline): SGDLS, YYNGEE. Deletions cut 4 bases from V and 7 bases from J, with 14 bases between. CDR3 length equals 13 residues. The CDR3 region has the DNA TGTGCCAGCAGCTCCCGGGAGGGCTCTGGCTACACCTTC. Translating gives CASSSREGSGYTF.

The chain employs TRBV9 and TRBJ2-7; 10 bases agree with TRBD2. V gave up 4 bases and J gave up 5 bases; unmatched junction bases: 9. From germline, CDR1 is SGDLS and CDR2 YYNGEE. The CDR3 is 15 residues long. The CDR3 region has the DNA TGTGCCAGCAGCCCATGGTCTAGCGGGGGAAACGAGCAGTACTTC. It translates to CASSPWSSGGNEQYF.

The chain is built from TRBV5-1 and TRBJ1-5; TRBD1 aligns across 8 bases. Germline lookup yields CDR1 SGHRS and CDR2 YFSETQ. The CDR3 sequence is 18 residues long. Unmatched junction bases numbered 12, after V lost 4 bases and J lost 0 bases. The CDR3: CASSADQDRENSNQPQHF. CDR3 DNA sequence: TGCGCCAGCAGCGCAGACCAGGACAGGGAAAATAGCAATCAGCCCCAGCATTTT.

The chain is built from TRBV6-5 and TRBJ2-7; no clear D. Trimming removed 0 bases from V and 2 bases from J, with 8 bases in between. Germline loops: CDR1 MNHEY, CDR2 SVGAGI. CDR3 length equals 14 residues. The CDR3 region is CASSYSRPAYEQYF. As DNA, the CDR3 is TGTGCCAGCAGTTACTCGAGGCCAGCCTACGAGCAGTACTTC.

This chain uses TRBV4-1 with TRBJ1-5, with 7 bases that match TRBD1. The germline gives CDR1 MGHRA, CDR2 YSYEKL. With V trimmed by 1 base and J by 5 bases, 2 bases remained unmatched. The CDR3 is 14 amino acids. The CDR3 DNA is TGCGCCAGCAGCCAAGGGACAGGAGATCAGCCCCAGCATTTT. Residues: CASSQGTGDQPQHF.

V gene TRBV5-4 combines with J gene TRBJ1-2; TRBD1 matches at 11 bases. Germline assignment: CDR1 SGHNT and CDR2 YYREEE (reference sequence). There are 15 residues in the CDR3. V shed 4 bases, J shed 2 bases, and the junction held 4 bases outside the gene matches. The CDR3 nucleotides read TGTGCCAGCAGCCATTGGACAGGGGGCAACTATGGCTACACCTTC. Translation gives CASSHWTGGNYGYTF. Drawing the rest from reference TRBV5-4 and TRBJ1-2, the complete variable domain is ETGVTQSPTHLIKTRGQQVTLRCSSQSGHNTVSWYQQALGQGPQFIFQYYREEENGRGNFPPRFSGLQFPNYSSELNVNALELDDSALYLCASSHWTGGNYGYTFGSGTRLTVV.

The V and J genes are TRBV7-8 and TRBJ2-3; D perhaps matches TRBD1 (6 bases). The CDR3 has 15 residues. Per germline, CDR1 SGHVS and CDR2 FQNEAQ. V was pared by 2 bases and J by 3 bases, with 12 bases between. As DNA, the CDR3 is TGTGCCAGCAGCTTAAGGGGGTTCAATACAGATACGCAGTATTTT. Translated: CASSLRGFNTDTQYF.

The chain is built from TRBV19 and TRBJ1-2; D is undetermined. CDR1 LNHDA and CDR2 SQIVND come from the germline V gene (reference sequence). The CDR3 contains 13 residues. Trimming removed 3 bases from V and 5 bases from J, with 10 bases in between. CDR3 sequence reads: CASSIPGTYGYTF. The CDR3, as DNA: TGTGCCAGTAGTATCCCAGGAACGTATGGCTACACCTTC.

The chain employs TRBV11-2 and TRBJ1-1; TRBD1 agrees at 9 bases. The junction had 7 bases not matched to a gene; V was cut back by 5 bases and J by 3 bases. In germline, CDR1 is SGHAT, CDR2 FQNNGV. The length of the CDR3 is 15 residues. The DNA of the CDR3 is TGTGCCAGCAGCCTTGGGGACAGGGACCACACTGAAGCTTTCTTT. Its translation: CASSLGDRDHTEAFF.

This clone has a single count. V and J are TRBV5-4 and TRBJ1-5; TRBD1 might be the D (5 bases). Per the germline V gene, CDR1 is SGHNT and CDR2 is YYREEE (reference sequence). Trimming took off 4 bases at V and 3 bases at J, with 11 bases between the two ends. CDR3 length: 14 amino acids. The CDR3 sequence is CASSRGLDNQPQHF. DNA of the CDR3: TGTGCCAGCAGCAGGGGATTGGACAATCAGCCCCAGCATTTT.

The chain recombines TRBV7-6 with TRBJ2-3, with 12 positions matching TRBD2. The germline CDR1 and CDR2 sequences are SGHVS and FNYEAQ. Trimming took 1 base from V and 13 from J; bases not matched to a gene: 6. The CDR3 totals 14 residues. The CDR3 is CASSLETSGGAEYF. In DNA form, the CDR3 reads TGTGCCAGCAGCTTAGAGACTAGCGGGGGTGCTGAGTATTTT.

V and J are TRBV15 and TRBJ2-7, with 11 nucleotides matching TRBD2. This CDR3 has 18 amino acids. Germline assignment: CDR1 LNHNV and CDR2 YYDKDF (reference sequence). V lost 0 bases to trimming and J lost 1 base; unmatched junction nucleotides: 8. The CDR3 DNA reads TGTGCCACCAGCAGAGACTGGGAGGGACTAGCGGAATCCTACGAGCAGTACTTC. It codes for CATSRDWEGLAESYEQYF.

The chain has TRBV10-1 and TRBJ2-7, with D possibly matching TRBD2 (6 bases). Trimming pared 3 bases from V and 1 base from J, leaving 7 bases between. The CDR3 runs 13 residues. The germline CDR1 and CDR2 sequences are WNHNN and SYGVQD (reference sequence). The CDR3 here is CASSDAGSYEQYF. CDR3 in DNA: TGCGCCAGCAGTGACGCGGGATCCTACGAGCAGTACTTC.

The gene calls are TRBV6-5 and TRBJ1-2; D gene ambiguous. The V end lost 0 bases, the J end lost 6 bases, and 14 bases lay between the germline ends. The germline CDR1 and CDR2 sequences are MNHEY and SVGAGI. The CDR3 spans 15 residues. This chain's CDR3 is CASSYSLGGANGYTF. The DNA for the CDR3 is TGTGCCAGCAGTTACTCTCTCGGAGGCGCAAATGGCTACACCTTC.

The chain recombines TRBV6-6 with TRBJ1-2, with unresolved D. Trimming cost V 4 bases and J 3 bases, with 12 bases left between them. This CDR3 spans 14 amino acids. The germline V gene has CDR1 MNHNY and CDR2 SVGAGI (reference sequence). CDR3 nucleotides: TGTGCCAGCAGTTCAAGTGATTCAGACTATGGCTACACCTTC. This codes for CASSSSDSDYGYTF.

This sequence joins TRBV6-1 and TRBJ1-2; TRBD1 is a possible D gene (6 bases). V lost 2 bases, J lost 6 bases, and 13 bases lay in between. Germline CDR1 is MNHNS and CDR2 is SASEGT. This CDR3 contains 14 residues. CDR3 region: CASSELSRGHGYTF. The CDR3 DNA follows: TGTGCCAGCAGTGAATTGTCCAGGGGCCATGGCTACACCTTC.

The rearrangement joins TRBV19 to TRBJ2-7; 8 positions match TRBD1. Germline loops: CDR1 LNHDA, CDR2 SQIVND (reference sequence). V lost 3 bases, J lost 5 bases, and 6 bases stayed unmatched. The CDR3 extends over 14 amino acids. The CDR3 region is CASSITGQVNEQYF. The CDR3, as DNA: TGTGCCAGTAGTATTACGGGACAGGTCAACGAGCAGTACTTC.

This chain joins TRBV9 and TRBJ2-5, with a tentative D call TRBD2 (6 bases). The CDR3 is 12 amino acids. Trimming stripped 0 bases from V and 9 bases from J, with 9 bases between. Germline lookup yields CDR1 SGDLS and CDR2 YYNGEE. The DNA of the CDR3 is TGTGCCAGCAGCGTAGGAAGCGGGCCCCAGTACTTC. Residues: CASSVGSGPQYF.

The chain links TRBV7-2 to TRBJ2-7, with 11 bases aligning to TRBD2. The CDR3 has 16 amino acids. With V trimmed by 5 bases and J by 3 bases, 9 bases remained unmatched. The germline V gene has CDR1 SGHTA and CDR2 FQGNSA. In DNA, the CDR3 is TGTGCCAGCAGCCTCCGGACTAGCGGGCCCAACTACGAGCAGTACTTC. This codes for CASSLRTSGPNYEQYF.

The rearrangement uses TRBV28 and TRBJ1-2; D perhaps matches TRBD1 (5 bases). V lost 2 bases and J lost 3, with 10 bases in between. CDR3 size: 14 residues. The germline V gene has CDR1 MDHEN and CDR2 SYDVKM. The CDR3 bases are TGTGCCAGCAGTTTACAGGGTGAGGACTATGGCTACACCTTC. It yields the protein CASSLQGEDYGYTF.

The J gene is TRBJ2-1, the V gene TRBV27; D possibly corresponds to TRBD2 (6 bases). The CDR3 loop spans 16 amino acids. Trimming pared 0 bases from V and 2 bases from J, leaving 11 bases between. Germline lookup yields CDR1 MNHEY and CDR2 SMNVEV (reference sequence). As DNA, the CDR3 is TGTGCCAGCAGTTTATCGGCGGGATCTACCTACAATGAGCAGTTCTTC. Translated, it gives CASSLSAGSTYNEQFF.

The chain is built from TRBV6-4 and TRBJ2-7; 9 bases agree with TRBD2. CDR1 and CDR2 from the germline V gene are MRHNA and SNTAGT. This CDR3 region has 19 residues. J was trimmed by 4 bases and V by 0 bases; bases with no gene match: 16. This CDR3 reads CASSDSNCLGRTSVYEQYF. CDR3 bases: TGTGCCAGCAGTGACTCGAATTGTTTGGGCCGGACTAGCGTATACGAGCAGTACTTC.

The V call is TRBV5-4, the J call TRBJ2-1, with 9 bases identical to TRBD2. This CDR3 is 15 amino acids long. Germline loops: CDR1 SGHNT, CDR2 YYREEE (reference sequence). Unmatched junction bases numbered 11, after V lost 3 bases and J lost 10 bases. CDR3 sequence (DNA): TGTGCCAGCAGCTGGGCCGGACTAGCGACTAGGGAGCAGTTCTTC. This encodes CASSWAGLATREQFF.

The chain links TRBV5-8 to TRBJ1-2; 7 nucleotides match TRBD1. The germline CDR1 and CDR2 sequences are SGHTS and YDEGEE. V was pared by 4 bases and J by 5 bases, with 8 bases of the junction left unmatched. CDR3 length: 14 residues. In DNA form, the CDR3 reads TGTGCCAGCAGCACCCACAGGGGACGGTATGGCTACACCTTC. Its translation is CASSTHRGRYGYTF.

In this sample, this clone turned up once. The V gene is TRBV5-1, the J gene TRBJ2-7, with D perhaps TRBD1 (5 bases). The V end was cut by 1 base, the J end by 6 bases, with 14 bases between. The CDR3 is 14 amino acids. Germline V CDR1 and CDR2: SGHRS, YFSETQ. This chain's CDR3 is CASSLTGPPGEQYF. The DNA for the CDR3 is TGCGCCAGCAGCTTGACAGGCCCTCCCGGCGAGCAGTACTTC.

The chain recombines TRBV5-1 with TRBJ2-2; 10 bases fit TRBD1. The length of the CDR3 is 17 residues. Germline values: CDR1 SGHRS, CDR2 YFSETQ. Trimming took 4 bases from V and 0 from J; bases not matched to a gene: 6. DNA for the CDR3: TGCGCCAGCAGCGAGGACAGGGGGTTTACGAACACCGGGGAGCTGTTTTTT. Protein product: CASSEDRGFTNTGELFF.